This T cell receptor (beta chain) was identified during a study of T cells after posttransplantation cyclophosphamide. Peripheral blood was collected from the related graft donor on the marrow donation day. Generated by immunoSEQ multiplex PCR, the TCRdb table keeps only in-frame clones and is missing some. Of tens of thousands of clones detected, around 95% appear once; the ten largest clones hold about 3%. Remarks on this clone: What it binds is unknown.

This CDR3 contains 16 residues. Trimming left V 3 bases short and J 2 bases short, with 14 bases between. Per the germline V gene, CDR1 is MNHEY and CDR2 is SMNVEV (reference sequence). Study observations and caveats: Donor CD8+ memory clones often dominated recipient blood repertoires at later times. Blood and skin or GI T cell repertoires showed limited TRB overlap.

What was sequenced was PBMCs. The clonotype was recovered from a woman aged 25 to 39 in good health and a related stem cell transplant donor. V and J are TRBV27 and TRBJ2-1, with D maybe TRBD1 (6 bases). The CDR3 reads CASSFSTGPPYNEQFF. In DNA, the CDR3 is TGTGCCAGCAGTTTCTCGACAGGACCACCCTACAATGAGCAGTTCTTC.